These 21 T cell receptor beta chains share one sample of origin, sequenced in a study of T cell repertoires in cytomegalovirus infection. TCRdb passed the reads through MiXCR, listing each CDR3 protein once. The repertoire holds around 300,000 distinct CDR3 sequences, with under 25% as singletons. No antigen is known for these receptors. Sequences were derived from cultured PBMCs, sampled from culture after CMV antigen stimulation. These TCRs come from a human donor in good health (CMV status not recorded). Some clones in this sample may be carry-over from other donors' samples.

J is TRBJ2-1 and V is TRBV19; TRBD1 agrees at 10 bases. The V and J ends lost 11 bases and 3 bases, in that order; junction bases with no gene match: 10. CDR1 and CDR2 from the germline V gene are LNHDA and SQIVND (reference sequence). The CDR3 extends over 15 amino acids. This chain's CDR3 is CASHPGQGYYNEQFF. The CDR3 DNA reads as TGTGCCTCCCACCCGGGACAGGGGTACTACAATGAGCAGTTCTTC.

The V call is TRBV24-1, the J call TRBJ2-1; D unclear. The germline gives CDR1 KGHDR, CDR2 SFDVKD. There are 13 residues in the CDR3. V was shortened by 9 bases and J by 10 bases, with 18 bases between the two germline ends. CDR3 bases: TGTGCCACCGCTACTTCCCAATTAGGCGAGCAGTTCTTC. Translation gives CATATSQLGEQFF.

The J gene is TRBJ2-1, the V gene TRBV20-1; no clear D gene. From germline, CDR1 is DFQATT and CDR2 SNEGSKA (reference sequence). The V end was cut by 6 bases, the J end by 0 bases, with 12 bases between. The CDR3 contains 14 residues. Written as DNA, the CDR3 is TGCAGTGCCCCCTCGTGGAACTCCTACAATGAGCAGTTCTTC. Amino acid sequence: CSAPSWNSYNEQFF.

CDR3 sequence (DNA): TGCGCCAGCAGAAGGGACACCCATGAAAAACTGTTTTTT. Its translation: CASRRDTHEKLFF. The chain is built from TRBV5-1 and TRBJ1-4; possible D gene TRBD1, 6 bases. The CDR3 spans 13 residues. Germline CDR1 is SGHRS and CDR2 is YFSETQ. The V end lost 5 bases, the J end lost 6 bases, and 11 bases lay between the germline ends.

The rearrangement joins TRBV20-1 to TRBJ2-1; 8 positions match TRBD1. J lost 9 bases, V lost 3 bases, and 10 bases had no gene match. Germline assignment: CDR1 DFQATT and CDR2 SNEGSKA (reference sequence). The CDR3 loop spans 14 amino acids. The CDR3 DNA follows: TGCAGTGCTAGGAGACAGGGGAAATACGCTGAGCAGTTCTTC. Protein product: CSARRQGKYAEQFF.

The chain recombines TRBV6-2 or TRBV6-3 with TRBJ2-1, with TRBD1 matching over 7 bases. Per the germline V gene, CDR1 is MNHEY and CDR2 is SVGEGT. Trimming took 6 bases from V and 4 from J; bases not matched to a gene: 9. The CDR3 covers 15 residues. In DNA form, the CDR3 reads TGTGCCAGCAGCACCGCGACAGGGAGATACAATGAGCAGTTCTTC. Amino acid sequence: CASSTATGRYNEQFF.

V gene TRBV19 combines with J gene TRBJ2-1; a possible D gene is TRBD2 (5 bases). CDR3 size: 17 residues. Germline CDR1 and CDR2: LNHDA and SQIVND (reference sequence). Trimming took off 5 bases at V and 6 bases at J, with 23 bases between the two ends. The CDR3 here is CASSSPRPDSNRNEQFF. In DNA, the CDR3 is TGTGCCAGTAGTTCCCCACGCCCGGACTCAAACCGCAATGAGCAGTTCTTC.

The chain uses TRBV5-1 and TRBJ2-7; D is uncertain. CDR3 length: 12 residues. Germline assignment: CDR1 SGHRS and CDR2 YFSETQ. V dropped 5 bases and J dropped 2 bases, with 8 bases sitting between them. CDR3 in amino acids: CASRGDTYEQYF. In nucleotides, the CDR3 is TGCGCCAGCAGAGGAGATACCTACGAGCAGTACTTC.

The chain employs TRBV12-5 and TRBJ2-1; 10 bases match TRBD2. In germline, CDR1 is LGHNT, CDR2 FRNRAP. This CDR3 comprises 16 residues. With V trimmed by 5 bases and J by 8 bases, 12 bases remained unmatched. CDR3 sequence (DNA): TGTGCTAGTGGTGTTTCTAGCGGGAGCATCTTCCATGAGCAGTTCTTC. Translation: CASGVSSGSIFHEQFF.

This clonotype has ten or more counts. The CDR3: CASSLHFEAFF. CDR3 bases: TGTGCCAGCAGCTTACACTTTGAAGCTTTCTTT. The J gene is TRBJ1-1, the V gene TRBV7-2, with D hard to call. The CDR3 contains 11 residues. Trimming took off 2 bases at V and 7 bases at J, with 5 bases between the two ends. Germline lookup yields CDR1 SGHTA and CDR2 FQGNSA. The full variable domain, completed using reference TRBV7-2 and TRBJ1-1, is GAGVSQSPSNKVTEKGKDVELRCDPISGHTALYWYRQSLGQGLEFLIYFQGNSAPDKSGLPSDRFSAERTGGSVSTLTIQRTQQEDSAVYLCASSLHFEAFFGQGTRLTVV.

This clonotype was found many times. The chain employs TRBV7-2 and TRBJ1-5, with 8 bases aligning to TRBD1. The CDR3 consists of 15 residues. V shed 1 base, J shed 3 bases, and the junction held 2 bases outside the gene matches. Per germline, CDR1 SGHTA and CDR2 FQGNSA. CDR3 bases: TGTGCCAGCAGCTTAGGGACAGGGTTCAATCAGCCCCAGCATTTT. Translation gives CASSLGTGFNQPQHF.

This clonotype has more than one count but fewer than ten. CDR3 sequence: CASGSPRIGELFF. In DNA form, the CDR3 reads TGTGCTAGTGGTTCCCCTAGAATCGGGGAGCTGTTTTTT. V is TRBV12-5 and J is TRBJ2-2; D gene unclear. There are 13 residues in the CDR3. V lost 4 bases, J lost 7 bases, and 10 bases lay in between. Per the germline V gene, CDR1 is LGHNT and CDR2 is FRNRAP.

As regards this clonotype: A junction boundary mismatches the germline segment, possibly from a read error. This chain joins TRBV6-5 and TRBJ1-1; TRBD1 is a possible D gene (6 bases). The CDR3 runs 14 residues. The germline V gene encodes CDR1 MNHEY and CDR2 SVGAGI. The CDR3 bases are TGTGCCAGAAGCCACCACAGGGCGAACGCTGAAGCTTTCTTT. Translating gives CARSHHRANAEAFF.

This clonotype was detected many times. This sequence joins TRBV6-2 or TRBV6-3 and TRBJ1-5, with D possibly matching TRBD1 (5 bases). The germline V gene has CDR1 MNHEY and CDR2 SVGEGT. With 0 bases removed from V and 3 bases from J, the gap between germline ends came to 15 bases. This CDR3 comprises 17 residues. The CDR3 coding sequence is TGTGCCAGCAGTTACTCGAATCTGGGCAGGGTCAATCAGCCCCAGCATTTT. The encoded protein is CASSYSNLGRVNQPQHF.

Comments on this clonotype: This likely comes from a read error, as the CDR3 has no conserved phenylalanine or tryptophan at its end. This rearrangement joins TRBV4-1 to TRBJ2-3; D not certain. Trimming removed 0 bases at V and 6 bases at J, with 10 bases between. This CDR3 is built from 14 residues. Germline CDR1 is MGHRA and CDR2 is YSYEKL. In DNA form, the CDR3 reads TGCGCCAGCAGCCAAGATGCCGGGTTGGATACGCAGTATTTA. Translating it yields CASSQDAGLDTQYL.

This clonotype was picked up a small number of times. V usage is TRBV19 and J usage is TRBJ1-2; 7 bases match TRBD1. The CDR3 has 13 residues. With V trimmed by 5 bases and J by 8 bases, 8 bases remained unmatched. Germline CDR1 is LNHDA and CDR2 is SQIVND (reference sequence). The CDR3 DNA follows: TGTGCCAGTAGTGCAGCCAGGGGGGACGGCTACACCTTC. As protein: CASSAARGDGYTF.

This clonotype was detected ten times or more. The CDR3 here is CASSSQAGLSYEQYF. CDR3 nucleotide sequence: TGTGCCAGCAGCTCCCAGGCAGGGTTATCCTACGAGCAGTACTTC. The V call is TRBV7-2, the J call TRBJ2-7; possible D gene TRBD1, 5 bases. The CDR3 sequence is 15 residues long. V lost 4 bases, J lost 1 base, and 14 bases lay in between. Germline CDR1 is SGHTA and CDR2 is FQGNSA. Full variable domain (remainder filled in from reference TRBV7-2 and TRBJ2-7): GAGVSQSPSNKVTEKGKDVELRCDPISGHTALYWYRQSLGQGLEFLIYFQGNSAPDKSGLPSDRFSAERTGGSVSTLTIQRTQQEDSAVYLCASSSQAGLSYEQYFGPGTRLTVT.

This clonotype was recorded a few times. This chain uses TRBV5-4 with TRBJ1-1; D gene ambiguous. The CDR3 loop spans 13 amino acids. The ends were cut back, 1 base at V and 3 bases at J, with 7 bases in the middle. Germline loops: CDR1 SGHNT, CDR2 YYREEE (reference sequence). The CDR3 protein is CASSLNGYTEAFF. For the CDR3, the DNA is TGTGCCAGCAGCTTGAATGGGTACACTGAAGCTTTCTTT.

This clonotype has ten or more counts. The chain carries TRBV7-2 and TRBJ2-3; unclear D gene. This CDR3 spans 13 amino acids. From germline, CDR1 is SGHTA and CDR2 FQGNSA. The germline V and J ends were trimmed by 1 base and 5 bases, with 7 bases remaining between them. The CDR3 loop reads CASSLGKGDTQYF. The DNA for the CDR3 is TGTGCCAGCAGCTTAGGGAAGGGAGATACGCAGTATTTT. Full variable domain (remainder filled in from reference TRBV7-2 and TRBJ2-3): GAGVSQSPSNKVTEKGKDVELRCDPISGHTALYWYRQSLGQGLEFLIYFQGNSAPDKSGLPSDRFSAERTGGSVSTLTIQRTQQEDSAVYLCASSLGKGDTQYFGPGTRLTVL.

The V and J genes are TRBV15 and TRBJ1-1; 11 nucleotides match TRBD1. The germline gives CDR1 LNHNV, CDR2 YYDKDF (reference sequence). Trimming removed 3 bases from V and 6 bases from J; junction bases left unmatched: 6. The CDR3 is made up of 15 amino acids. CDR3 in DNA: TGTGCCACCAGCAGGGTGGACAGGGGGCACTCTGAAGCTTTCTTT. This gives the protein CATSRVDRGHSEAFF.

Many counts were recorded for this clonotype. The chain carries TRBV2 and TRBJ2-5; 9 nucleotides agree with TRBD2. V was clipped by 3 bases and J by 6 bases; unmatched bases: 8. The germline V gene has CDR1 SNHLY and CDR2 FYNNEI. CDR3 length: 15 residues. The CDR3 nucleotides are TGTGCCAGCAGTGAGGTTAGCGGGGGCTGGAAGACCCAGTACTTC. Its translation is CASSEVSGGWKTQYF.